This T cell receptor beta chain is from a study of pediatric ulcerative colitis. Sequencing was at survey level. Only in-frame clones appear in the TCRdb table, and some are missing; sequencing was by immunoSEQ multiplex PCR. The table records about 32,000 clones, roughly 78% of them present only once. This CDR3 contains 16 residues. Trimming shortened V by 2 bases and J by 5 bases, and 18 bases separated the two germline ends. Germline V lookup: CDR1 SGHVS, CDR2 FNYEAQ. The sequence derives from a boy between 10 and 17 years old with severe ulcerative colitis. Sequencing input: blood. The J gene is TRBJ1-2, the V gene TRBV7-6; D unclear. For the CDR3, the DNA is TGTGCCAGCAGCTTAAGTACTTCAGCTGGAGAATATGGCTACACCTTC. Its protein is CASSLSTSAGEYGYTF. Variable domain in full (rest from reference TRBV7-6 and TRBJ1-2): GAGVSQSPRYKVTKRGQDVALRCDPISGHVSLYWYRQALGQGPEFLTYFNYEAQQDKSGLPNDRFSAERPEGSISTLTIQRTEQRDSAMYRCASSLSTSAGEYGYTFGSGTRLTVV.